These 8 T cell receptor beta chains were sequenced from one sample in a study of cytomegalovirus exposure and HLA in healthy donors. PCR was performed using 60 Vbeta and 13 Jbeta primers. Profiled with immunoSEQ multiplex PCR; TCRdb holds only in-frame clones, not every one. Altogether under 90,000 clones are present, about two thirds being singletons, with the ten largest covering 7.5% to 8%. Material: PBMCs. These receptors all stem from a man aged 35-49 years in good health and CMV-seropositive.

CDR3 residues: CASSPKASGTTTQYF. CDR3 DNA: TGTGCCAGCAGCCCCAAGGCTAGCGGGACCACCACCCAGTACTTC. V gene TRBV11-2 combines with J gene TRBJ2-5; 9 nucleotides match TRBD2. V was pared by 5 bases and J by 8 bases, with 12 bases of the junction left unmatched. The CDR3 totals 15 residues. Germline CDR1 reads SGHAT; CDR2 reads FQNNGV.

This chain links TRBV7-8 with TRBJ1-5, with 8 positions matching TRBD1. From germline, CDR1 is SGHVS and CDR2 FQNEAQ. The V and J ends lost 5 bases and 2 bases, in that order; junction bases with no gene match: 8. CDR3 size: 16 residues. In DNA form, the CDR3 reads TGTGCCAGCAGCGTCCCGACAGGGGAAGGCAATCAGCCCCAGCATTTT. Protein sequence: CASSVPTGEGNQPQHF.

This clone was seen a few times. The CDR3 reads CASSPYRNQPQHF. As DNA, the CDR3 is TGTGCCAGCAGCCCCTATCGAAATCAGCCCCAGCATTTT. This chain links TRBV5-8 with TRBJ1-5, with D unresolved. V dropped 4 bases and J dropped 4 bases, with 9 bases sitting between them. Germline V gene data show CDR1 as SGHTS and CDR2 as YDEGEE. The CDR3 loop spans 13 amino acids.

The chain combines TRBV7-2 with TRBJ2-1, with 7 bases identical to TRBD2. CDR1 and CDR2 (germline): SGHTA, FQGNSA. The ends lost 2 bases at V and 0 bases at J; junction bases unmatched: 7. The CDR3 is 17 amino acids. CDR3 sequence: CASSLWTSVLSYNEQFF. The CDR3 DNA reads TGTGCCAGCAGCTTATGGACTAGTGTACTCTCCTACAATGAGCAGTTCTTC.

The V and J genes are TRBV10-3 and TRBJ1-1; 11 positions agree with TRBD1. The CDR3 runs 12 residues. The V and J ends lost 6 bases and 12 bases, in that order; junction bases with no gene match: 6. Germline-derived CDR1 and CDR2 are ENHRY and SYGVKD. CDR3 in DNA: TGTGCCATCAGAGCTGGGACAGGGGGATCTTTCTTT. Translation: CAIRAGTGGSFF.

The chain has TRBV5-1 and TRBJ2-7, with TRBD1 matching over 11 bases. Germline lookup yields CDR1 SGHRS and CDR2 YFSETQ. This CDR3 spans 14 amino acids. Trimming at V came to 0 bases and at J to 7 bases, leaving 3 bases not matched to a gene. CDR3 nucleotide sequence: TGCGCCAGCAGCTTGGGGACAGGGGGCTCGGAGCAGTACTTC. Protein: CASSLGTGGSEQYF.

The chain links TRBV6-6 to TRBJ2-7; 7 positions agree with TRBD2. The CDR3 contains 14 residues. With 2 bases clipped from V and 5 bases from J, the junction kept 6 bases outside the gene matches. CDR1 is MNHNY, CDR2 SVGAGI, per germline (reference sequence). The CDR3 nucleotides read TGTGCCAGCAGTTACCTGGAGGGAGGGAACGAGCAGTACTTC. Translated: CASSYLEGGNEQYF.

The CDR3 region has the DNA TGTGCCAGCAGCTTATCTGCGGGAAACTACGAGCAGTACTTC. Protein: CASSLSAGNYEQYF. The chain joins TRBV7-9 to TRBJ2-7; D perhaps matches TRBD2 (6 bases). Germline CDR1 and CDR2: SEHNR and FQNEAQ (reference sequence). V lost 2 bases and J lost 3, with 11 bases in between. This CDR3 region has 14 residues.